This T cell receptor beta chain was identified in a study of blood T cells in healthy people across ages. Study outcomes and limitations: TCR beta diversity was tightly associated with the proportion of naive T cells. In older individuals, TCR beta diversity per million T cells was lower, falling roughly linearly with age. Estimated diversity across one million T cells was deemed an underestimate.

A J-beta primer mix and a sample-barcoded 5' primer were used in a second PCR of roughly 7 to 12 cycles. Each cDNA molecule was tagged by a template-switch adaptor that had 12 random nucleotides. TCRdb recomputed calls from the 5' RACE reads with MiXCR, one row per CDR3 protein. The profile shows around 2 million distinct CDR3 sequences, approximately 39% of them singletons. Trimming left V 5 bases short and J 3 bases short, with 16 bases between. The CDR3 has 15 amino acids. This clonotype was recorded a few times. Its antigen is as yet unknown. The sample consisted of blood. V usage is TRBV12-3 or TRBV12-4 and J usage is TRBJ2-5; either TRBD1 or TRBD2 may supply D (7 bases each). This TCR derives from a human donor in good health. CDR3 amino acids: CASSPGRGPKETQYF. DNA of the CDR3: TGTGCCAGCAGTCCTGGGAGGGGGCCCAAAGAGACCCAGTACTTC.